The present T cell receptor beta chain was sequenced within a study of shared clonotypes between healthy human individuals. Study-wide results and limits: The diversity represented, both genetic and in exposure history, was limited by few donors. Larger estimated richness was generally recorded for naive subsets relative to memory subsets.

In its sample, this clone was seen once. Its specificity is not known. The assay was run at deep level. The authors distributed each subset's genomic DNA evenly over several immunoSEQ plates. Clones were read by immunoSEQ multiplex PCR, and TCRdb kept only the in-frame ones, dropping some. The repertoire includes roughly 2.5 million clones, around 94% of them detected once, and 0.11% to 0.15% sits in the top ten. The V gene lost 5 bases and the J gene lost 3 bases, with 14 bases spanning the gap. The length of the CDR3 is 15 residues. Germline CDR1 and CDR2: LNHDA and SQIVND (reference sequence). The sequenced sample was naive CD4+ T cells sorted from blood. Stated subset: CD45RA+ positively selected. J is TRBJ1-5 and V is TRBV19; D call uncertain. The receptor comes from a man aged 18 to 30 in good health. CDR3 region: CASSPTPGNNQPQHF. DNA for the CDR3: TGTGCCAGTAGTCCCACCCCCGGAAACAATCAGCCCCAGCATTTT.